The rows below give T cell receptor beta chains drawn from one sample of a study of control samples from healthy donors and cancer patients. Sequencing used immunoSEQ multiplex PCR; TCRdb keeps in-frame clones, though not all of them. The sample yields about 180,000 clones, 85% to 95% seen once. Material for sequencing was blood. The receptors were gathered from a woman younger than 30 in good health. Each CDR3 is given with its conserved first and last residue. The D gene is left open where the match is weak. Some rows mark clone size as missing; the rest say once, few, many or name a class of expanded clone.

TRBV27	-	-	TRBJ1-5	CASSLLRAEGQPQHF	TGTGCCAGCAGTTTACTCAGGGCAGAAGGACAGCCCCAGCATTTT
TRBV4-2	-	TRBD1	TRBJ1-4	CASSQDPGQGAEKLFF	TGTGCCAGCAGCCAAGATCCGGGACAGGGGGCTGAAAAACTGTTTTTT
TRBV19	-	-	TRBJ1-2	CASSMGVFHGYTF	TGTGCCAGTAGTATGGGGGTATTTCATGGCTACACCTTC
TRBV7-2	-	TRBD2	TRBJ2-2	CASFSGRATGELFF	TGTGCCAGCTTTAGCGGGAGGGCCACCGGGGAGCTGTTTTTT
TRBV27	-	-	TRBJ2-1	CASSLPGVANEQFF	TGTGCCAGCAGTTTACCGGGAGTGGCGAATGAGCAGTTCTTC
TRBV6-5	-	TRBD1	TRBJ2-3	CASQTGSTDTQYF	TGTGCCAGTCAGACAGGGAGTACAGATACGCAGTATTTT
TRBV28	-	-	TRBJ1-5	CASSNPPTGPGRKPQHF	TGTGCCAGCAGCAACCCACCGACAGGCCCCGGGCGGAAGCCCCAGCATTTT
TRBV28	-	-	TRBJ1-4	CASSSPGQGNEKLFF	TGTGCCAGCAGTTCCCCGGGGCAGGGAAATGAAAAACTGTTTTTT
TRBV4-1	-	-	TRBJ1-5	CASSQGQTLYSNQPQHF	TGCGCCAGCAGCCAAGGACAGACGCTTTATAGCAATCAGCCCCAGCATTTT
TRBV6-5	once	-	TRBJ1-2	CASSRPPNGYTF	TGTGCCAGCAGCCGCCCGCCTAATGGCTACACCTTC
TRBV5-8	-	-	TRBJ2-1	CASSFYRGTNNEQFF	TGTGCCAGCAGCTTCTACCGGGGCACAAACAATGAGCAGTTCTTC
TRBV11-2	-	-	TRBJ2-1	CASSRRGGSYNEQFF	TGTGCCAGCAGCAGGAGGGGGGGCTCCTACAATGAGCAGTTCTTC
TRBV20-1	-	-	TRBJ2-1	CSASGDQGEGQHEQFF	TGCAGTGCTAGTGGGGACCAGGGGGAGGGCCAACATGAGCAGTTCTTC
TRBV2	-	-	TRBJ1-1	CASSEEAENTEAFF	TGTGCCAGCAGTGAGGAGGCGGAGAACACTGAAGCTTTCTTT
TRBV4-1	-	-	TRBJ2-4	CASSQTLQQGNIQYF	TGCGCCAGCAGCCAGACCCTACAACAGGGAAACATTCAGTACTTC
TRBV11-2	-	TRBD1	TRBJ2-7	CASSLDTGATHEQYF	TGTGCCAGCAGCTTAGATACAGGGGCTACCCACGAGCAGTACTTC
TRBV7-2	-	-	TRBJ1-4	CASSLEGVGKLFF	TGTGCCAGCAGCTTAGAAGGTGTTGGAAAACTGTTTTTT
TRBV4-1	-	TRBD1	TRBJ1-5	CASSRGTGDSNQPQHF	TGCGCCAGCAGCAGAGGGACAGGGGATTCGAATCAGCCCCAGCATTTT
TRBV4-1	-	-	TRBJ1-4	CASSQDRGWGEKLFF	TGCGCCAGCAGCCAAGATAGGGGTTGGGGTGAAAAACTGTTTTTT
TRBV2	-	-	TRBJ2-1	CASSQRIPKVYNEQFF	TGTGCCAGCAGCCAAAGGATTCCGAAAGTATACAATGAGCAGTTCTTC
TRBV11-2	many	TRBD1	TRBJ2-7	CASSSQDRYEQYF	TGTGCCAGCAGCTCACAGGACAGGTACGAGCAGTACTTC
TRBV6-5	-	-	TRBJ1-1	CASSYRRENTEAFF	TGTGCCAGCAGTTACCGGCGGGAGAACACTGAAGCTTTCTTT
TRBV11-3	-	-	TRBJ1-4	CASSSRGGEKLFF	TGTGCCAGCAGCTCCAGGGGAGGGGAAAAACTGTTTTTT
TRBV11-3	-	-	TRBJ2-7	CASSFRSGYEQYF	TGTGCCAGCAGCTTTAGGAGCGGTTACGAGCAGTACTTC
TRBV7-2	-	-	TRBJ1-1	CASSLGLSAEAFF	TGTGCCAGCAGCTTAGGATTGAGCGCTGAAGCTTTCTTT
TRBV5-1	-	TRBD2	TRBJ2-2	CASSLALAGGSGELFF	TGCGCCAGCAGCTTGGCACTAGCGGGGGGCAGCGGGGAGCTGTTTTTT
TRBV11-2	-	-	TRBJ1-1	CASSLHSKESGNTEAFF	TGTGCCAGCAGCTTACACTCCAAGGAGTCGGGGAACACTGAAGCTTTCTTT
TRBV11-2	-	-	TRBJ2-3	CASSPLRDTQYF	TGTGCCAGCAGCCCGCTGCGAGATACGCAGTATTTT
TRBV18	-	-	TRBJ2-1	CASSPLGARYNEQFF	TGTGCCAGCTCACCATTGGGGGCGCGCTACAATGAGCAGTTCTTC
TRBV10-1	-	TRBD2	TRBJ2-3	CASSSQRGGPDTQYF	TGCGCCAGCAGTAGCCAGCGGGGGGGCCCAGATACGCAGTATTTT
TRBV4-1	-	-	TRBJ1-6	CASSPLALGAQGSPLHF	TGCGCCAGCAGCCCGCTGGCTCTAGGCGCACAAGGTTCACCCCTCCACTTT
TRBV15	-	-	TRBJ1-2	CATSRGTAAPEIYGYTF	TGTGCCACCAGCAGAGGGACAGCTGCTCCAGAGATCTATGGCTACACCTTC
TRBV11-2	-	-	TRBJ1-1	CASSPGGMNTEAFF	TGTGCCAGCAGCCCGGGGGGGATGAACACTGAAGCTTTCTTT
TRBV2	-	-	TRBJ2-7	CASRSDRTGEQYF	TGTGCCAGCCGTAGCGACAGGACCGGCGAGCAGTACTTC
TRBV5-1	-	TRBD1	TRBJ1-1	CASSHYSPGQGLVDTEAFF	TGCGCCAGCAGCCATTATAGTCCGGGACAGGGGTTAGTAGACACTGAAGCTTTCTTT
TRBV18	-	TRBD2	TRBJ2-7	CASSPGGNSYEQYF	TGTGCCAGCTCACCGGGAGGGAACTCCTACGAGCAGTACTTC